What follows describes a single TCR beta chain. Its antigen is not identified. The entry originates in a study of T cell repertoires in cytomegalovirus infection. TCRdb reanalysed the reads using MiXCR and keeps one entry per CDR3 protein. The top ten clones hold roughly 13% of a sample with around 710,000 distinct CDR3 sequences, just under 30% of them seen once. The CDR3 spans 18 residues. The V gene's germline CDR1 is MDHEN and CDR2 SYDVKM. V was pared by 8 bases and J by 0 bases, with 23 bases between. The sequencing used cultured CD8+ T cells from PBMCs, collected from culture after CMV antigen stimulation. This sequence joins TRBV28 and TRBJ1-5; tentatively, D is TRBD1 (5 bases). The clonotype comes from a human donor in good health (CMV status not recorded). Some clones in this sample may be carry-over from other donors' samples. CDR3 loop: CASGYDRQIWDSNQPQHF. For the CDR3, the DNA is TGTGCCAGCGGGTACGACAGACAAATATGGGATAGCAATCAGCCCCAGCATTTT.